The rows below give T cell receptor beta chains drawn from one sample of a study of beta chain features in type 1 diabetes. Here immunoSEQ multiplex PCR was the method, and the copy in TCRdb shows in-frame clones only, minus some. The sample records 250,000 to 300,000 clones, 8% being singletons. Material for sequencing was central memory CD4+ T cells from blood. These receptors were collected from a woman younger than 30 in good health. The CDR3 runs from the conserved cysteine through the conserved F or W. A D gene is named only where the DNA matches it firmly. Clone size is not always given. Where it is, it says once, few, many or a class for expanded clones.

CDR3 | DNA | V | D | size | J
CASSGYRAGGYTF | TGTGCCAGCAGCGGATACAGGGCCGGAGGCTACACCTTC | TRBV7-9 | - | few | TRBJ1-2
CASTSVWGGTQYF | TGTGCCAGCACTAGTGTGTGGGGCGGTACGCAGTATTTT | TRBV2 | - | few | TRBJ2-3
CASRLGTVSYNEQFF | TGTGCCAGCAGACTCGGGACAGTCTCCTACAATGAGCAGTTCTTC | TRBV28 | TRBD1 | few | TRBJ2-1
CASSLGAGGYTF | TGTGCCAGCAGCTTGGGTGCTGGGGGCTACACCTTC | TRBV5-4 | - | - | TRBJ1-2
CASSPSVGEQYF | TGTGCCAGCAGCCCTAGCGTCGGGGAGCAGTATTTT | TRBV7-2 | - | few | TRBJ2-3
CASSNPGQTNEQFF | TGTGCCAGTAGTAACCCGGGACAGACAAATGAGCAGTTCTTC | TRBV19 | TRBD1 | few | TRBJ2-1
CASSIRTSGKNEQFF | TGTGCCAGTAGTATCCGGACTAGCGGGAAAAATGAGCAGTTCTTC | TRBV19 | TRBD2 | - | TRBJ2-1
CASSDSRDIQYF | TGTGCCAGCAGTGACAGCCGCGACATTCAGTACTTC | TRBV28 | - | many | TRBJ2-4
CASSPTSGSVEQYF | TGTGCCAGCAGCCCTACTAGCGGTTCGGTTGAGCAGTACTTC | TRBV11-3 | TRBD2 | - | TRBJ2-7
CASSLGGGQGTQYF | TGTGCCAGCAGTCTGGGTGGAGGCCAAGGGACCCAGTACTTC | TRBV28 | - | - | TRBJ2-5
CASSLEEYRGGPSGYTF | TGTGCCAGCAGCTTAGAGGAGTACAGGGGAGGGCCGAGCGGCTACACCTTC | TRBV7-9 | TRBD1 | many | TRBJ1-2
CSVGQYEQYF | TGCAGCGTTGGCCAGTACGAGCAGTACTTC | TRBV29-1 | - | - | TRBJ2-7
CASSTGAGEQFF | TGCGCCAGCAGTACAGGGGCCGGGGAGCAGTTCTTC | TRBV5-1 | TRBD1 | few | TRBJ2-1
CASSQYGQGYNEQFF | TGTGCCAGCAGCCAATATGGACAGGGGTACAATGAGCAGTTCTTC | TRBV2 | TRBD1 | few | TRBJ2-1
CASSSHPGLAGGETQYF | TGTGCCAGCAGTTCCCATCCGGGACTAGCGGGAGGAGAGACCCAGTACTTC | TRBV2 | TRBD2 | few | TRBJ2-5
CASSQAATGLYEQYF | TGCGCCAGCAGCCAAGCCGCGACAGGGCTCTACGAGCAGTACTTC | TRBV4-1 | TRBD1 | few | TRBJ2-7
CTAGLGTDTQYF | TGCACCGCGGGTTTGGGCACAGATACGCAGTATTTT | TRBV29-1 | - | - | TRBJ2-3
CASSGPRGYAETQYF | TGTGCCAGCAGTGGTCCGCGGGGGTATGCGGAGACCCAGTACTTC | TRBV6-1 | TRBD2 | - | TRBJ2-5
CASSPQAVGDNEQFF | TGTGCCAGCTCACCACAGGCCGTCGGAGACAATGAGCAGTTCTTC | TRBV18 | - | many | TRBJ2-1
CASSPTTGNTEAFF | TGCGCCAGCAGCCCGACGACAGGGAACACTGAAGCTTTCTTT | TRBV5-1 | - | few | TRBJ1-1
CASSTGTGAYAEQFF | TGTGCCAGTAGTACCGGGACAGGGGCATATGCTGAGCAGTTCTTC | TRBV19 | TRBD1 | - | TRBJ2-1
CASSLEYGGKETQYF | TGTGCCAGCAGCTTAGAATATGGGGGAAAAGAGACCCAGTACTTC | TRBV7-9 | - | few | TRBJ2-5
CASSSKQTQYF | TGCGCCAGCAGCTCGAAGCAGACCCAGTACTTC | TRBV5-1 | - | - | TRBJ2-5
CASSQGRGLAGLEQFF | TGCGCCAGCAGCCAGGGAAGGGGGCTAGCGGGCCTTGAGCAGTTCTTC | TRBV4-1 | - | few | TRBJ2-1
CASSRLTGAGELFF | TGTGCCAGCAGCCGTCTCACTGGCGCCGGGGAGCTGTTTTTT | TRBV7-9 | - | few | TRBJ2-2
CASSERDSLRGSDNEQFF | TGTGCCAGCAGTGAAAGGGACTCTCTCCGCGGGAGTGACAATGAGCAGTTCTTC | TRBV2 | TRBD2 | - | TRBJ2-1
CASSLSRGDEKLFF | TGTGCCAGCAGCTTAAGCAGGGGAGATGAAAAACTGTTTTTT | TRBV7-9 | - | - | TRBJ1-4
CASSLEYYEQFF | TGTGCCAGCAGCTTAGAGTATTACGAGCAGTTCTTC | TRBV7-9 | - | - | TRBJ2-1
CASSKAAGNGELFF | TGTGCCAGCAGCAAAGCGGCAGGGAACGGGGAGCTGTTTTTT | TRBV21-1 | - | few | TRBJ2-2
CASSVGQGASGANVLTF | TGTGCCAGCAGCGTGGGACAGGGGGCGTCAGGGGCCAACGTCCTGACTTTC | TRBV7-8 | TRBD1 | - | TRBJ2-6
CSVDSTAAGNTIYF | TGCAGCGTTGACTCGACAGCGGCTGGAAACACCATATATTTT | TRBV29-1 | - | - | TRBJ1-3
CASRLPGQGTEQYF | TGTGCCAGCAGACTACCGGGACAGGGGACCGAGCAGTACTTC | TRBV2 | TRBD1 | few | TRBJ2-7
CASSPPGLLGNEQFF | TGTGCCAGCTCACCCCCCGGACTTCTCGGCAATGAGCAGTTCTTC | TRBV18 | - | - | TRBJ2-1
CASSLVGTGQGGYTF | TGTGCCAGCAGCTTGGTGGGGACAGGGCAGGGTGGCTACACCTTC | TRBV5-4 | TRBD1 | - | TRBJ1-2
CASSHEGTSGLYEQYF | TGTGCCAGCAGCCACGAGGGGACTAGCGGGCTCTACGAGCAGTACTTC | TRBV4-2 | TRBD2 | few | TRBJ2-7
CASSVSGGPNEQFF | TGTGCCAGCAGTGTATCGGGAGGGCCGAATGAGCAGTTCTTC | TRBV2 | TRBD2 | few | TRBJ2-1
CASSLEREGQPQHF | TGTGCCAGCAGCTTGGAAAGGGAGGGACAGCCCCAGCATTTT | TRBV5-6 | - | few | TRBJ1-5
CASSLGAGGSTDTQYF | TGTGCCAGCAGCTTAGGGGCGGGAGGGAGCACAGATACGCAGTATTTT | TRBV7-9 | TRBD2 | - | TRBJ2-3
CASSPSPSYSGANVLTF | TGTGCCAGCAGCCCCTCACCCTCCTACTCTGGGGCCAACGTCCTGACTTTC | TRBV7-3 | - | - | TRBJ2-6
CASSLGGGNTGELFF | TGCGCCAGCAGCTTGGGAGGAGGAAACACCGGGGAGCTGTTTTTT | TRBV5-1 | - | - | TRBJ2-2
CASSRRDRDTEAFF | TGTGCCAGCAGCCGCCGGGACAGGGACACTGAAGCTTTCTTT | TRBV7-2 | TRBD1 | few | TRBJ1-1
CAISEPGGSADTQYF | TGTGCCATCAGTGAGCCAGGGGGGAGTGCAGATACGCAGTATTTT | TRBV10-3 | - | - | TRBJ2-3
CASSGQGRGGETQYF | TGTGCCAGCAGCGGACAGGGGAGAGGTGGTGAGACCCAGTACTTC | TRBV7-7 | TRBD1 | - | TRBJ2-5
CASSQGPGTGGYTF | TGCGCCAGCAGCCAAGGGCCCGGGACAGGTGGCTACACCTTC | TRBV4-3 | TRBD1 | - | TRBJ1-2
CASSPRYGIQANEQFF | TGTGCTAGCAGCCCAAGGTACGGGATACAGGCCAATGAGCAGTTCTTC | TRBV7-7 | - | many | TRBJ2-1
CASSYSGQFNEKLFF | TGTGCCAGCAGTTACTCGGGACAGTTTAATGAAAAACTGTTTTTT | TRBV6-5 | TRBD1 | - | TRBJ1-4
CASSQPTGSGYTF | TGCGCCAGCAGTCAACCTACAGGGTCTGGCTACACCTTC | TRBV23-1 | - | - | TRBJ1-2
CASSQGLNEKLFF | TGTGCCAGCAGCCAAGGACTTAATGAAAAACTGTTTTTT | TRBV14 | - | - | TRBJ1-4
CASSLKQETQYF | TGCGCCAGCAGCCTGAAACAAGAGACCCAGTACTTC | TRBV5-1 | - | few | TRBJ2-5
CASSLAPAYNEQFF | TGTGCCAGCAGCTTAGCCCCGGCCTACAATGAGCAGTTCTTC | TRBV7-9 | - | few | TRBJ2-1
CASSFWGHSYEQYF | TGTGCCAGTAGTTTTTGGGGCCACTCCTACGAGCAGTACTTC | TRBV19 | - | - | TRBJ2-7
CASSLGDRGNQPQHF | TGTGCCAGCAGCCTCGGGGACAGGGGCAATCAGCCCCAGCATTTT | TRBV7-2 | TRBD1 | few | TRBJ1-5
CASSFSPGQGVEKLFF | TGTGCCAGCAGTTTTAGTCCGGGACAGGGGGTTGAAAAACTGTTTTTT | TRBV28 | TRBD1 | many | TRBJ1-4
CATPGGPGTGELFF | TGTGCCACCCCCGGGGGGCCGGGCACCGGGGAGCTGTTTTTT | TRBV28 | - | - | TRBJ2-2
CASSVTIAGGPDTQYF | TGTGCCAGCAGCGTGACCATAGCGGGGGGGCCAGATACGCAGTATTTT | TRBV9 | TRBD2 | few | TRBJ2-3